This T cell receptor beta chain was observed in a study of T cell responses to AZD1222 COVID-19 vaccine. The length of the CDR3 is 14 residues. V lost 3 bases, J lost 7 bases, and 1 base stayed unmatched. CDR1 and CDR2 (germline): SEHNR, FQNEAQ (reference sequence). Data came from immunoSEQ multiplex PCR; TCRdb stores just in-frame clones and leaves some out. The sample yields some 180,000 clones, 92% seen once. The receptor's source is an adult who received the AZD1222 COVID-19 vaccine. The chain has TRBV7-9 and TRBJ1-4; 11 bases line up with TRBD1. The sequences come from peripheral blood, collected 28 days after the second AZD1222 dose. CDR3 region: CASSLGTGGEKLFF. In nucleotides, the CDR3 is TGTGCCAGCAGCTTGGGGACAGGGGGTGAAAAACTGTTTTTT.